This entry lists 11 T cell receptor beta chains sequenced from one sample in a study of vaccination and CD4 T cells after COVID-19. Their antigen targets remain unknown. The treatment: approximately 9-day PBMC culture with coronavirus spike peptide pools or control peptides (ViraFEST assay). Once obtained from cultured CD4+ T cells, the DNA was sequenced using the Oncomine TCR Beta short-read assay. TCRdb re-derived calls from the PCR reads in MiXCR, one entry per CDR3 protein. The sample contains fewer than 15,000 distinct CDR3 sequences, about 45% of which appear only once. Sequenced sample: CD4+ T cells from blood, cultured in vitro. The origin of the receptors is a human donor who had recovered from COVID-19.

This rearrangement joins TRBV6-1 to TRBJ2-1, with no clear D. The CDR3 spans 15 residues. CDR1 is MNHNS and CDR2 is SASEGT in the germline V gene. V lost 8 bases, J lost 0 bases, and 14 bases lay in between. The CDR3 spells CASGSRMSSYNEQFF. The CDR3 DNA reads as TGTGCCAGCGGCAGTAGAATGAGCTCCTACAATGAGCAGTTCTTC.

V is TRBV2 and J is TRBJ2-1; 8 bases fit TRBD2. The CDR3 spans 13 residues. V was clipped by 6 bases and J by 4 bases; unmatched bases: 2. Germline values: CDR1 SNHLY, CDR2 FYNNEI. CDR3 residues: CASRLAVYNEQFF. The CDR3 bases are TGTGCCAGCAGACTAGCGGTTTACAATGAGCAGTTCTTC.

The chain recombines TRBV5-8 with TRBJ1-6; maybe TRBD1 (5 bases). The CDR3 extends over 15 amino acids. The ends were cut back, 4 bases at V and 5 bases at J, with 13 bases in the middle. CDR1 is SGHTS, CDR2 YDEGEE, per germline. The CDR3 here is CASSRDGVNNSPLHF. The CDR3, as DNA: TGTGCCAGCAGCCGGGACGGTGTAAATAATTCACCCCTCCACTTT.

In this sample, this clonotype turned up a few times. V is TRBV20-1 and J is TRBJ2-7; D ambiguous. CDR3 length: 15 residues. The V gene lost 0 bases and the J gene lost 2 bases, with 14 bases spanning the gap. Germline assignment: CDR1 DFQATT and CDR2 SNEGSKA (reference sequence). The DNA for the CDR3 is TGCAGTGCTAGAGATTCTGGCACACGAACCTACGAGCAGTACTTC. As protein: CSARDSGTRTYEQYF.

This chain joins TRBV19 and TRBJ2-1; maybe TRBD2 (6 bases). Trimming took off 9 bases at V and 8 bases at J, with 23 bases between the two ends. Germline V CDR1 and CDR2: LNHDA, SQIVND (reference sequence). This CDR3 is 15 amino acids long. CDR3 amino acids: CASDPRAGLKDEQFF. As DNA, the CDR3 is TGTGCCAGCGATCCACGGGCGGGGTTGAAGGATGAGCAGTTCTTC.

The chain couples TRBV4-2 to TRBJ2-1, with TRBD2 matching 7 bases. Germline CDR1 LGHNA, CDR2 YNFKEQ. V was clipped by 1 base and J by 9 bases; unmatched bases: 9. The CDR3 consists of 15 residues. The CDR3 sequence is CASSQVSRLAGEQFF. The CDR3 bases are TGTGCCAGCAGCCAAGTCAGTAGACTAGCAGGTGAGCAGTTCTTC.

The V gene is TRBV20-1, the J gene TRBJ2-7; 10 bases agree with TRBD2. V shed 5 bases and J 2 bases; nucleotides not matched to a gene: 6. CDR1 and CDR2 (germline): DFQATT, SNEGSKA (reference sequence). The CDR3 sequence is 14 residues long. The CDR3 DNA follows: TGCAGTGCTCCTAGCGGGAGAGAAACCTACGAGCAGTACTTC. This gives the protein CSAPSGRETYEQYF.

The chain uses TRBV15 and TRBJ1-1; TRBD1 might be the D (5 bases). Germline CDR1 reads LNHNV; CDR2 reads YYDKDF (reference sequence). The CDR3 has 13 residues. With 4 bases removed from V and 6 bases from J, the gap between germline ends came to 12 bases. In DNA form, the CDR3 reads TGTGCCACCAGCATCCAGAGGGGAGCTGAAGCTTTCTTT. It codes for CATSIQRGAEAFF.

This chain joins TRBV5-5 and TRBJ1-2; 9 positions match TRBD1. Looked up from germline, CDR1 is SGHKS and CDR2 is YYEKEE (reference sequence). The CDR3 contains 17 residues. With 0 bases clipped from V and 4 bases from J, the junction kept 10 bases outside the gene matches. This CDR3 is CASSLEYGTGNLYGYTF. Written as DNA, the CDR3 is TGTGCCAGCAGCTTGGAGTATGGGACAGGGAACCTCTATGGCTACACCTTC.

The rearrangement links TRBV15 to TRBJ1-2; D is unclear. The germline V gene has CDR1 LNHNV and CDR2 YYDKDF (reference sequence). This CDR3 comprises 10 residues. Trimming left V 8 bases short and J 7 bases short, with 8 bases between. The CDR3 region has the DNA TGTGCCACCCAAGGGATTGGCTACACCTTC. Its translation: CATQGIGYTF.

This chain joins TRBV12-3 or TRBV12-4 and TRBJ1-1, with 9 bases identical to TRBD1. This CDR3 is 15 amino acids long. J was trimmed by 5 bases and V by 6 bases; bases with no gene match: 10. The CDR3 sequence: CASRPTTGGRTEAFF. The CDR3 DNA is TGTGCCAGCAGACCCACCACAGGGGGCCGTACTGAAGCTTTCTTT.